What follows are 5 T cell receptor beta chains derived from one specimen sequenced in a study of T cells expressing NK-cell markers. From its re-call of the 5' RACE reads, TCRdb lists each CDR3 protein once, without DNA. In all, the sample yields about 260,000 distinct CDR3 sequences. Sequenced: blood T cells: a sorted CD56 or NKG2C T cell subset, CD4+ or CD8+ T cells, or bulk PBMC T cells (not recorded which). These receptors all stem from a man in his late teens or twenties in good health.

This chain connects TRBV12-3 or TRBV12-4 to TRBJ2-1; TCRdb lists TRBD2, though no DNA is available to test this call. The CDR3 is made up of 16 amino acids. CDR3: CASRTWGSGTYNEQFF.

The J gene is TRBJ1-2, the V gene TRBV5-1. This CDR3 is built from 15 residues. Germline V gives CDR1 SGHRS, CDR2 YFSETQ. The chain's CDR3 is CASSLEWQDDYGYTF.

V gene TRBV12-3 or TRBV12-4 combines with J gene TRBJ1-1; TCRdb calls TRBD1, which cannot be checked without DNA. CDR3 length equals 13 residues. The chain's CDR3 is CASSPPIGTEAFF.

This chain uses TRBV11-2 with TRBJ1-4; the D call from TCRdb, TRBD1, cannot be confirmed without DNA. The CDR3 is made up of 18 amino acids. CDR1 and CDR2 from the germline V gene are SGHAT and FQNNGV. CDR3 residues: CASSLDLPRRQINEKLFF.

This sequence joins TRBV5-1 and TRBJ2-2; the TCRdb call, TRBD1, lacks DNA for checking. CDR1 is SGHRS and CDR2 is YFSETQ in the germline V gene. The CDR3 totals 17 residues. The CDR3 loop reads CASSLVGAPLNTGELFF.